This T cell receptor beta chain appears in the sequencing data of a study of T cell repertoires in cytomegalovirus infection. Study as a whole: Indications came from public TCR beta signatures; they pointed to CMV infection and to a matching HLA type.

CDR1 and CDR2 from the germline V gene are SGHRS and YFSETQ. This CDR3 contains 15 residues. Trimming took off 0 bases at V and 5 bases at J, with 15 bases between the two ends. TCRdb reprocessed the reads via MiXCR and lists one record per CDR3 protein. In the table there are some 560,000 distinct CDR3 sequences, approximately 40% of which are singletons. The study's findings and limits: Cumulative public TCR beta family frequency identified CMV carriers with the relevant HLA. The study found HLA-C-restricted CMV-specific TCR beta clonotypes dominating the ex vivo response.

As regards this clonotype: The antigen is not known.

The source material was cultured PBMCs, sampled from culture after CMV antigen stimulation. The TCR originated in a human donor in good health (CMV status not recorded). Some clones in this sample may be carry-over from other donors' samples. This chain links TRBV5-1 with TRBJ2-7; possibly TRBD2 for D (5 bases). The CDR3 DNA sequence: TGCGCCAGCAGCTTGGGTACTAGAGGGTCGGACGAGCAGTACTTC. Protein product: CASSLGTRGSDEQYF.